The 22 T cell receptor beta chains listed next were all sequenced from one sample in a study of shared clonotypes between healthy human individuals. Naivety among CD8 cells was defined by CD45RO negativity and positive CCR7 selection, thereby excluding terminally differentiated effector memory CD45RA+ cells. TCRdb's copy holds only in-frame clones and misses some; the assay was immunoSEQ multiplex PCR. The sample records hundreds of thousands of clones, around 93% being singletons. The sample consisted of naive CD8+ T cells sorted from blood. The receptor set was obtained from a man aged 30 to 39 in good health.

V and J are TRBV15 and TRBJ1-5, with D unclear. Trimming shortened V by 0 bases and J by 4 bases, and 7 bases separated the two germline ends. Germline assignment: CDR1 LNHNV and CDR2 YYDKDF (reference sequence). There are 14 residues in the CDR3. Written as DNA, the CDR3 is TGTGCCACCAGCAGAGAAAGGTCTAATCAGCCCCAGCATTTT. The encoded protein is CATSRERSNQPQHF.

The rearrangement links TRBV27 to TRBJ2-7, with a tentative D call TRBD1 (6 bases). Germline loops: CDR1 MNHEY, CDR2 SMNVEV (reference sequence). Trimming shortened V by 5 bases and J by 6 bases, and 20 bases separated the two germline ends. The CDR3 sequence is 15 residues long. CDR3 sequence reads: CASSTIRGPEAEQYF. As DNA, the CDR3 is TGTGCCAGCAGTACCATCAGGGGCCCTGAGGCCGAGCAGTACTTC.

This chain connects TRBV10-1 to TRBJ2-7, with D possibly being TRBD1 (5 bases). Germline loops: CDR1 WNHNN, CDR2 SYGVQD (reference sequence). This CDR3 contains 14 residues. Trimming removed 5 bases at V and 9 bases at J, with 20 bases between. Written as DNA, the CDR3 is TGCGCCAGCAGTCCCAAGGACGGAGTGGGGCTGCAGTACTTC. Its translation: CASSPKDGVGLQYF.

The rearrangement uses TRBV6-5 and TRBJ2-7; a possible D gene is TRBD2 (5 bases). The CDR3 length is 14 residues. CDR1 MNHEY and CDR2 SVGAGI come from the germline V gene. With 2 bases removed from V and 3 bases from J, the gap between germline ends came to 11 bases. The CDR3: CASSYTTTSYEQYF. The DNA of the CDR3 is TGTGCCAGCAGTTACACAACCACTAGCTACGAGCAGTACTTC.

The chain carries TRBV9 and TRBJ2-5; 7 nucleotides agree with TRBD1. Germline V gives CDR1 SGDLS, CDR2 YYNGEE. The V and J ends lost 4 bases and 4 bases, in that order; junction bases with no gene match: 7. The CDR3 is made up of 14 amino acids. DNA for the CDR3: TGTGCCAGCAGCCCAGGGGGTGGAGGAGAGACCCAGTACTTC. Protein: CASSPGGGGETQYF.

This clone came up many times. The chain carries TRBV4-3 and TRBJ1-4, with D perhaps matching TRBD1 (5 bases). Looked up from germline, CDR1 is LGHNA and CDR2 is YSLEER. The CDR3 covers 15 residues. V dropped 3 bases and J dropped 7 bases, with 15 bases sitting between them. CDR3 in amino acids: CASSQGSGLSEKLFF. Written as DNA, the CDR3 is TGCGCCAGCAGCCAGGGATCGGGACTGAGTGAAAAACTGTTTTTT.

The CDR3 coding sequence is TGTGCCATCAGTGAGGAACTCGGTGATTCCTACGAGCAGTACTTC. Its translation: CAISEELGDSYEQYF. This sequence joins TRBV10-3 and TRBJ2-7; D is undetermined. Germline V gene sequence: CDR1 ENHRY, CDR2 SYGVKD. There are 15 residues in the CDR3. Between the trimmed V and J ends, which lost 2 bases and 1 base, there was a span of 12 bases.

This chain uses TRBV7-8 with TRBJ2-5, with a weak D call TRBD1 (6 bases). V shed 6 bases and J shed 5 bases, with 31 bases lying between them. Germline V gene data show CDR1 as SGHVS and CDR2 as FQNEAQ. The CDR3 has 19 residues. Written as DNA, the CDR3 is TGTGCCAGCAGTGAGTCAGCCCGGGACACCATACGGAGCGAGGAGACCCAGTACTTC. It is translated as CASSESARDTIRSEETQYF.

This clone came up once. The J gene is TRBJ2-7, the V gene TRBV11-2; 9 bases align to TRBD1. The junction had 10 bases not matched to a gene; V was cut back by 5 bases and J by 5 bases. CDR1 SGHAT and CDR2 FQNNGV come from the germline V gene. This CDR3 contains 15 residues. CDR3 DNA: TGTGCCAGCAGCCTAAGGGACAGGGTGTCCCACGAGCAGTACTTC. Translated: CASSLRDRVSHEQYF.

This clone was counted between two and nine times. The chain joins TRBV6-5 to TRBJ1-2; TRBD1 matches at 8 bases. This CDR3 is built from 16 residues. Germline lookup yields CDR1 MNHEY and CDR2 SVGAGI. Trimming removed 0 bases from V and 7 bases from J; junction bases left unmatched: 10. The CDR3 sequence: CASSYSRGAGGSGYTF. The CDR3 bases are TGTGCCAGCAGTTACTCCCGGGGGGCAGGGGGCAGTGGCTACACCTTC.

The V call is TRBV27, the J call TRBJ2-1; D might be TRBD2 (6 bases). The CDR3 sequence is 15 residues long. Trimming pared 1 base from V and 5 bases from J, leaving 12 bases between. The germline gives CDR1 MNHEY, CDR2 SMNVEV (reference sequence). For the CDR3, the DNA is TGTGCCAGCAGTTTATTGGGGGGTATGCACAATGAGCAGTTCTTC. Translating it yields CASSLLGGMHNEQFF.

This clone was found once. The V gene is TRBV29-1, the J gene TRBJ2-5; tentatively, D is TRBD1 or TRBD2 (7 bases each). The V gene's germline CDR1 is SQVTM and CDR2 ANQGSEA. The CDR3 spans 18 residues. Trimming cost V 0 bases and J 1 base, with 21 bases left between them. The CDR3 nucleotides read TGCAGCGTTGAAGATCGGGGGGAGACAGGGCGTTTCCAAGAGACCCAGTACTTC. Translating it yields CSVEDRGETGRFQETQYF.

The rearrangement joins TRBV28 to TRBJ2-7; possible D gene TRBD1, 6 bases. Looked up from germline, CDR1 is MDHEN and CDR2 is SYDVKM. The V and J ends lost 5 bases and 7 bases respectively, with 15 bases between them. CDR3 length: 13 amino acids. In DNA, the CDR3 is TGTGCCAGCAGTCGACAGGTTCCGTATGAGCAGTACTTC. It yields the protein CASSRQVPYEQYF.

This chain connects TRBV29-1 to TRBJ1-1; D not resolved. This CDR3 is 12 amino acids long. Germline CDR1 is SQVTM and CDR2 is ANQGSEA. V lost 5 bases to trimming and J lost 7 bases, with 14 bases between them. The CDR3: CSVSEGGFEAFF. CDR3 coding DNA: TGCAGCGTTTCGGAGGGAGGATTTGAAGCTTTCTTT.

CDR3 bases: TGTGCCAGCAGACCCACACCGGGATATGAGCAGTTCTTC. Translating gives CASRPTPGYEQFF. The V gene is TRBV11-2, the J gene TRBJ2-1; possible D gene TRBD2, 5 bases. CDR3 length: 13 amino acids. Germline values: CDR1 SGHAT, CDR2 FQNNGV. Trimming cost V 6 bases and J 8 bases, with 14 bases left between them.

This clone has only one observation. This chain connects TRBV10-3 to TRBJ2-6; weak D call: TRBD1 (5 bases). Germline loops: CDR1 ENHRY, CDR2 SYGVKD. The CDR3 totals 17 residues. V was cut by 3 bases and J by 0 bases, with 12 bases left in between. The CDR3, as DNA: TGTGCCATCAGTGATTTTAGGGGCGTCTCTGGGGCCAACGTCCTGACTTTC. This encodes CAISDFRGVSGANVLTF.

V and J are TRBV7-9 and TRBJ2-7, with a possible D match to TRBD2 (5 bases). With 5 bases removed from V and 5 bases from J, the gap between germline ends came to 10 bases. The CDR3 contains 12 residues. The germline gives CDR1 SEHNR, CDR2 FQNEAQ (reference sequence). CDR3 sequence reads: CASSRGGHEQYF. In DNA, the CDR3 is TGTGCCAGCAGCCGTGGAGGTCACGAGCAGTACTTC.

The J gene is TRBJ2-7, the V gene TRBV29-1, with 9 bases lining up with TRBD1. The J segment lost 4 bases and the V segment lost 7 bases, leaving 8 bases of the junction unmatched. CDR3 length: 13 residues. Germline V gene data show CDR1 as SQVTM and CDR2 as ANQGSEA. CDR3 residues: CSAQGALSYEQYF. The DNA of the CDR3 is TGCAGCGCACAGGGGGCGCTGAGTTACGAGCAGTACTTC.

This chain uses TRBV7-2 with TRBJ2-5; tentatively, D is TRBD2 (5 bases). The CDR3 consists of 14 residues. Germline V gives CDR1 SGHTA, CDR2 FQGNSA. Trimming removed 4 bases from V and 5 bases from J, with 14 bases in between. The CDR3 spells CASSSKYERETQYF. The DNA for the CDR3 is TGTGCCAGCAGCTCTAAGTATGAGCGGGAGACCCAGTACTTC.

CDR3 region: CASSERGWSTDTQYF. CDR3 nucleotides: TGTGCCAGCAGCGAGAGGGGGTGGAGCACAGATACGCAGTATTTT. The chain recombines TRBV9 with TRBJ2-3, with D maybe TRBD1 (6 bases). With 3 bases removed from V and 0 bases from J, the gap between germline ends came to 11 bases. This CDR3 has 15 amino acids. The germline gives CDR1 SGDLS, CDR2 YYNGEE.

The table lists this clone with a count of one. The chain uses TRBV5-6 and TRBJ2-3, with TRBD2 matching over 8 bases. Germline V gives CDR1 SGHDT, CDR2 YYEEEE. The V segment lost 7 bases and the J segment 2 bases; nucleotides outside the gene matches: 9. CDR3 size: 15 residues. The CDR3 DNA reads as TGTGCCAGCCGTGGGACTAGAATTCCCACAGATACGCAGTATTTT. It specifies CASRGTRIPTDTQYF.

The chain links TRBV19 to TRBJ2-2, with D unresolved. The CDR3 totals 12 residues. Per germline, CDR1 LNHDA and CDR2 SQIVND (reference sequence). The germline V and J ends were trimmed by 10 bases and 3 bases, with 9 bases remaining between them. CDR3 bases: TGTGCCACCCTCGGCGACACCGGGGAGCTGTTTTTT. Translating it yields CATLGDTGELFF. The full variable domain, completed using reference TRBV19 and TRBJ2-2, is DGGITQSPKYLFRKEGQNVTLSCEQNLNHDAMYWYRQDPGQGLRLIYYSQIVNDFQKGDIAEGYSVSREKKESFPLTVTSAQKNPTAFYLCATLGDTGELFFGEGSRLTVL.